This TCR beta chain was found in a study of pediatric ulcerative colitis. CDR3 length: 18 amino acids. The germline CDR1 and CDR2 sequences are LGHNA and YSLEER. V was pared by 2 bases and J by 12 bases, with 22 bases of the junction left unmatched. As concerns this clone: Its antigen is unidentified.

Rectal tissue came from one to two pinch biopsies taken at colonoscopy. The protocol was immunoSEQ multiplex PCR, while the TCRdb copy is restricted to in-frame clones and leaves out a portion. The sample holds more than 9,000 clones, 80% to 90% seen once. Study-level findings and limits: Acute severe colitis showed lower rectal diversity from clonal expansions. Two rectal CDR3 clonotypes occurred in all ulcerative colitis patients. Compared with controls, ulcerative colitis showed greater blood-rectum clone sharing.

Sequenced material: gut tissue. The chain joins TRBV4-3 to TRBJ2-7; 10 positions agree with TRBD1. The receptor was isolated from a girl under 18 who was a control in a study of pediatric ulcerative colitis. The CDR3 is CASSQSGDRGLSTLRRYF. The CDR3 bases are TGCGCCAGCAGCCAATCCGGGGACAGGGGCCTCTCTACCCTCCGACGGTACTTC.